The text below deals with one T cell receptor beta chain. The unexposed donors gave CD4+ T cells in about 2011-2019, prior to COVID-19. Germline V CDR1 and CDR2: KGHSH, LQKENI. The CDR3 covers 13 residues. V lost 6 bases, J lost 1 base, and 9 bases lay in between. This entry is derived from a study of CD4 T cells in relation to SARS-CoV-2 and coronaviruses. TCRdb's copy holds only in-frame clones and misses some; the assay was immunoSEQ multiplex PCR. The table includes under 90,000 clones, 93% detected once. The receptor was isolated from a human donor in good health. The sequencing input was naive CD4+ T cells from PBMCs. Indicated subset: naive CD4+ T cells isolated by negative enrichment. J is TRBJ2-5 and V is TRBV18, with a possible D match to TRBD1 (5 bases). CDR3 sequence (DNA): TGTGCCAGCTCCCCCAGGGTCCAAGAGACCCAGTACTTC. Translating gives CASSPRVQETQYF.